The present entry profiles one TCR beta chain with its context. The CDR3 has 17 residues. Looked up from germline, CDR1 is SGHDT and CDR2 is YYEEEE. The V gene lost 4 bases and the J gene lost 4 bases, with 23 bases spanning the gap. The sample's treatment: 15 to 20 received Ad26.COV2.S at low or high dose, single or two shots; 5 received placebo; per-sample allocation not given. The samples date from day 63 after the first vaccine or placebo injection. The shot given was an Ad26 vector that makes Wuhan-strain SARS-CoV-2 spike. The record originates from a study of Ad26.COV2.S vaccination and SARS-CoV-2 variants. TCRdb's table, derived via immunoSEQ multiplex PCR, lists solely in-frame clones and lacks some. The repertoire includes some 320,000 clones, around four fifths of them detected once, and 2% to 2.5% sits in the top ten.

This rearrangement joins TRBV5-6 to TRBJ2-5; D might be TRBD1 (5 bases). The receptor was derived from a person between 18 and 59 years old who received the Ad26.COV2.S COVID-19 vaccine or a placebo. The input for sequencing was peripheral blood, taken in a trial of Ad26.COV2.S vaccine versus placebo. The CDR3 loop reads CASSLMPGQLLGETQYF. CDR3 DNA: TGTGCCAGCAGCCTGATGCCAGGGCAGTTGTTAGGAGAGACCCAGTACTTC.